This TCR beta chain originates from a study of Graves' ophthalmopathy and Graves' hyperthyroidism. For donors with ophthalmopathy, the disease showed moderate-to-severe activity, reached CAS ≥3 and NOSPECS ≥4, and had lasted under 3 months. Someone took the PBMCs out of around 10 ml of fresh peripheral blood. This clonotype appeared many times. Its antigen is as yet unknown. The CDR3 consists of 15 residues. Trimming shortened V by 1 base and J by 2 bases, and 9 bases separated the two germline ends. Germline V CDR1 and CDR2: LNHDA, SQIVND (reference sequence). RNA transcripts provided the template for amplifying TCR beta CDR3 regions. RT-PCR in the first round used HTBI primers; a second-round multiplex PCR followed. TCRdb processed the multiplex PCR reads anew with MiXCR; each CDR3 protein has one entry. Of 340,000 or so distinct CDR3 sequences in the sample, roughly 16% are singletons; the top ten hold roughly an eighth.

Whole-study findings and limits: Most thyroid clonotypes expanded beyond 0.001 frequency were also found in blood. Sensitivity reached more than 70% and specificity approximately 72% when the model predicted ophthalmopathy progression.

The chain is built from TRBV19 and TRBJ1-5, with D tentatively TRBD1 (5 bases). The TCR was taken from an adult man with Graves' ophthalmopathy. Material for sequencing was peripheral blood. CDR3 residues: CASSIADSRNQPQHF. The CDR3 DNA sequence: TGTGCCAGTAGTATAGCCGACAGCCGCAATCAGCCCCAGCATTTT.